The clone carrying this T cell receptor beta chain came up many times. The germline V and J ends were trimmed by 4 bases and 0 bases, with 10 bases remaining between them. Germline V gives CDR1 MNHEY, CDR2 SVGAGI. The CDR3 has 15 amino acids. TCRdb used MiXCR to reprocess the 5' RACE reads, holding one entry per CDR3 protein. Here the sample spans tens of thousands of distinct CDR3 sequences, approximately 15% being singletons. The record originates from a study of spatial heterogeneity in lung cancer. In the study overall: Across the raw uncorrected reads, a unique TCR and UMI combination was observed, on average, more than ten times.

Stated time point: sample taken at primary tumor resection. No cell sorting; template was whole RNA from tumor, lung tissue or PBMC. Patients with untreated early-stage non-small cell lung cancer, numbering some 72, were the donors. Sequenced here: PBMCs, sampled at surgery. This chain uses TRBV6-5 with TRBJ1-3; D is undetermined. This sequence was found in a male donor with early-stage non-small cell lung cancer. In nucleotides, the CDR3 is TGTGCCAGCAGTTCCGGCAGGACCTCTGGAAACACCATATATTTT. This sequence encodes CASSSGRTSGNTIYF.